This T cell receptor beta chain was recorded in a study of T cell responses to AZD1222 COVID-19 vaccine. Germline CDR1 is KGHDR and CDR2 is SFDVKD. The CDR3 is made up of 21 amino acids. V was trimmed by 0 bases and J by 3 bases, leaving 25 bases between them. Only in-frame clones appear in the TCRdb table, and some are missing; sequencing was by immunoSEQ multiplex PCR. This table holds under 90,000 clones, 70% to 90% found once. The table lists this clone with many counts. Here the sequenced sample was peripheral blood, taken 28 days after the second AZD1222 dose. This clonotype was obtained from an adult who received the AZD1222 COVID-19 vaccine. This sequence joins TRBV24-1 and TRBJ2-2; D may be TRBD1 (6 bases). The CDR3 nucleotides read TGTGCCACCAGTGATTTGCCCCCCGGGTACAGGGCCACCGAGGACACCGGGGAGCTGTTTTTT. Its protein is CATSDLPPGYRATEDTGELFF.